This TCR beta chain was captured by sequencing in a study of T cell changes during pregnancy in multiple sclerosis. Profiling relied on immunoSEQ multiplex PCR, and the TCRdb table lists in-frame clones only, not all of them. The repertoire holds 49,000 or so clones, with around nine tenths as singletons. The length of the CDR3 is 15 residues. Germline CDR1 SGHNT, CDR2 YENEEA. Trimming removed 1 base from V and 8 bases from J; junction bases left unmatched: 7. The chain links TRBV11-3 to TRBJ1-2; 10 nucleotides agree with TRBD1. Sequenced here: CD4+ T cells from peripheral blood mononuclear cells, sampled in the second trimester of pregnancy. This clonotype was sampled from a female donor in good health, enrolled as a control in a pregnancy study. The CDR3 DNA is TGTGCCAGCAGCTTAGCTCCGGGACAGGGGTCAGGCTACACCTTC. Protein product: CASSLAPGQGSGYTF.